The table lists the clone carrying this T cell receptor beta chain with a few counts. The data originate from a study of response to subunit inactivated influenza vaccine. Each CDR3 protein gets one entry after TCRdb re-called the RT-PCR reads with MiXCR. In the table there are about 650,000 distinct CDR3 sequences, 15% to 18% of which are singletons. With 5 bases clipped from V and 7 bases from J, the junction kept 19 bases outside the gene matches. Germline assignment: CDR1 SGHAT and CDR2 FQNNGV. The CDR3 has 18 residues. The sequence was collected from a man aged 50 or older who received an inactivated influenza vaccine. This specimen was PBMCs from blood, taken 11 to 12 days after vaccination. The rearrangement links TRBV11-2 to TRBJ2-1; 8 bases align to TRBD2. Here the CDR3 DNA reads TGTGCCAGCAGCCCCCCGTCCAGCCGGGAGGGTTACCTTAATGAGCAGTTCTTC. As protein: CASSPPSSREGYLNEQFF.